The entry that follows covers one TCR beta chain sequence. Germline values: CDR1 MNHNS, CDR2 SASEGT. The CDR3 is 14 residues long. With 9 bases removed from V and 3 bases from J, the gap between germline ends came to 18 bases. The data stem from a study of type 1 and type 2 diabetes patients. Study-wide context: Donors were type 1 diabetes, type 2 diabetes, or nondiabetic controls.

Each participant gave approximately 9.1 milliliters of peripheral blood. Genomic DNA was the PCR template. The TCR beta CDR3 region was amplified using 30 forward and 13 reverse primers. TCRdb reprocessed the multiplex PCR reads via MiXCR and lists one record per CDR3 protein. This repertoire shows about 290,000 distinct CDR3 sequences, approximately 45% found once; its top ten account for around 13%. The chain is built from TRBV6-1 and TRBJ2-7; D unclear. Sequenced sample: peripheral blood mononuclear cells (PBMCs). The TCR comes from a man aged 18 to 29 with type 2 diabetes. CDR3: CASRGPDRFYEQYF. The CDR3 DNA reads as TGTGCCAGTCGAGGTCCGGACCGATTCTACGAGCAGTACTTC.